This T cell receptor beta chain is drawn from a study of OX40 agonist ivuxolimab in advanced cancers. In terms of the full investigation: Ivuxolimab was a fully human IgG2 agonistic monoclonal antibody targeting the costimulatory receptor OX40 (CD134). Intravenous ivuxolimab was administered to patients every 2 weeks at six dose levels: 0.01, 0.1, 0.3, 1.5, 3 and 10 mg/kg. Of the approximately 54 patients in dose escalation, 19 had hepatocellular carcinoma, roughly 15 had melanoma, 9 had renal cell carcinoma and 9 had head and neck cancer. In the dose-escalation cohort, 82.7% of patients were male, and the mean age was approximately 60 years, with a range of about 20 to 79. Prior anti-PD-1, anti-PD-L1 or anti-CTLA-4 therapy was permitted, and checkpoint inhibitors had been received by less than 45% of dose-escalation patients. Three dose-escalation patients achieved partial responses, one with hepatocellular carcinoma and two with cutaneous melanoma. The purpose of peripheral TCRbeta sequencing was to test whether ivuxolimab changed TCR sequence diversity and led to clonal T-cell expansion. The paper describes the monotherapy dose-escalation part (N ≈ 52 patients) of the phase I trial of ivuxolimab. Study-wide findings and limitations: The antigen specificity of the clonally expanded peripheral T cells was not determined. In the 0.1-3.0 mg/kg groups, partial responders had among the lowest normalized peripheral clonal expansion, particularly in CD8+ T cells. After ivuxolimab, expanded clones were on average more numerous among CD8+ T cells than among CD4+ T cells. At doses from 0.1 to 3.0 mg/kg, clonal expansion was seen in both CD4+ and CD8+ blood T cells between baseline and week 6. Low levels of normalized T-cell clonal expansion were also seen in some patients who did not respond.

The trial excluded patients who had a history of autoimmune disease or were on systemic immunosuppression. In every dose cohort, peripheral blood was drawn for TCR sequencing at baseline, cycle 4 day 1, and cycle 7 day 1. Samples were obtained from an open-label, multicenter, first-in-human phase I dose-escalation trial of ivuxolimab. Adults with locally advanced or metastatic melanoma, renal cell, hepatocellular, or head and neck squamous cell carcinoma were enrolled in the trial. CD4+ and CD8+ T cells were sorted separately from peripheral blood before TCR sequencing. The cysteine opens and the phenylalanine closes a CDR3 of 14 amino acids. The retained sequence is limited to the CDR3, 42 bases, with the frame set at the first base. The junction shows trimming of 4 bases on V and 2 bases on J, and the gene matches do not reach 2 bases of it. CDR1 SNHLY and CDR2 FYNNEI were looked up in the germline V gene.

Genomic DNA was isolated from the sorted cells so that the TCRbeta CDR3 region could be sequenced. The immunoSEQ Assay was used to sequence the TCRbeta CDR3 regions. TCRdb took this table from immuneACCESS and kept in-frame rearrangements with V and J called. Such tables lack part of the clones; where checked against another copy, unresolved V genes explain under half of the gap, and the rest is unexplained. The sample table lists tens of thousands of clones, about 89% of them with a count of one. Around 1.8% of the sample is in the top ten clones. Concerning this clone: The antigen it recognizes is unknown. There are no base qualities to consult, and no much larger clone falls within one base.

Specimen: CD4+ or CD8+ T cells sorted from blood, collected in a trial of the OX40 agonist ivuxolimab. This TCR derives from an adult with an advanced solid tumor such as melanoma, head and neck, liver or kidney cancer. The sequence is built from TRBV2 and TRBJ2-7, and TRBD1 matches 10 of the central bases. The CDR3 has the sequence CASSGQGATYEQYF. At the DNA level, the sequence is TGTGCCAGCAGTGGACAGGGGGCAACCTACGAGCAGTACTTC. The full variable domain, with segments outside the CDR3 supplied by the reference TRBV2 and TRBJ2-7 proteins, appears as EPEVTQTPSHQVTQMGQEVILRCVPISNHLYFYWYRQILGQKVEFLVSFYNNEISEKSEIFDDQFSVERPDGSNFTLKIRSTKLEDSAMYFCASSGQGATYEQYFGPGTRLTVT.